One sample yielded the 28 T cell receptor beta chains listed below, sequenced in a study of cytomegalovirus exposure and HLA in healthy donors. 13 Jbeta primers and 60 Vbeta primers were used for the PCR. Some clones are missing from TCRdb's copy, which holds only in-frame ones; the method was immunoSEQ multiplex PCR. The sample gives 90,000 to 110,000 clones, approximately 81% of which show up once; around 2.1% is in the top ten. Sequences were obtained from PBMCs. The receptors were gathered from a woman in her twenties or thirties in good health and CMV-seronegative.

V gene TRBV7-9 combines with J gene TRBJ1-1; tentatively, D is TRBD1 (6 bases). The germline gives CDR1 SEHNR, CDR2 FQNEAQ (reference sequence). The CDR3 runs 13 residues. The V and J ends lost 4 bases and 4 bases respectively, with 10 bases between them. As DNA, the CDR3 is TGTGCCAGCAGCTCCCTAGGGGGCACTGAAGCTTTCTTT. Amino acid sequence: CASSSLGGTEAFF.

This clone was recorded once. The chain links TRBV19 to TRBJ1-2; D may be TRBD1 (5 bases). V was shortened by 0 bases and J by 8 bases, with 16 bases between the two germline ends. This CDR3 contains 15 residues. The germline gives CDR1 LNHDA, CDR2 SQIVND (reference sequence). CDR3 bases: TGTGCCAGTAGTATAGACAGGGAACGGATTGGCGGCTACACCTTC. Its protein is CASSIDRERIGGYTF.

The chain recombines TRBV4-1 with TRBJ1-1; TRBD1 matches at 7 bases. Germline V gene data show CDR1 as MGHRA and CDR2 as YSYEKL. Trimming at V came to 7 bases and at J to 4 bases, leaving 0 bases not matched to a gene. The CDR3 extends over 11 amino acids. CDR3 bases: TGCGCCAGCACAGGGGGCACTGAAGCTTTCTTT. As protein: CASTGGTEAFF.

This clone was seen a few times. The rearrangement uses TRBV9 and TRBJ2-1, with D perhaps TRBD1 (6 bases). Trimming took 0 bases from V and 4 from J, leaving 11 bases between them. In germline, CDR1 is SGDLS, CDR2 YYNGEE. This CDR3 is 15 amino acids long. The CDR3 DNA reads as TGTGCCAGCAGCGTAGGGACAGAGCCGTACAATGAGCAGTTCTTC. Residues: CASSVGTEPYNEQFF.

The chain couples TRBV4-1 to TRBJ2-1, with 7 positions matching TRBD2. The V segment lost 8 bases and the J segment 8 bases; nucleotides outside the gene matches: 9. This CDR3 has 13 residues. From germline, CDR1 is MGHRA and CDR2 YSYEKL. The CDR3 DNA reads TGCGCCAGCGCGTTCCGAGCGGGGTATGAGCAGTTCTTC. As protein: CASAFRAGYEQFF.

CDR3 region: CASSAVRGAGTPNTEAFF. The CDR3 DNA is TGTGCCAGCAGCGCGGTACGGGGGGCGGGGACGCCGAACACTGAAGCTTTCTTT. The chain links TRBV9 to TRBJ1-1; weak D call: TRBD1 (6 bases). This CDR3 has 18 amino acids. The germline V gene encodes CDR1 SGDLS and CDR2 YYNGEE. V shed 3 bases and J shed 1 base, with 22 bases lying between them.

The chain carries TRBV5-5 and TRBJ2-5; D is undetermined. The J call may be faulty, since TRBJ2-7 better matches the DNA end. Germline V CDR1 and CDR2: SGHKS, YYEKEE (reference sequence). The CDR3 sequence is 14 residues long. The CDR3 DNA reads TGTGCCAGCAGCTTGAATATTATAACCTACGAGCAGTACTTC. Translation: CASSLNIITYEQYF.

The CDR3 loop reads CASSQHLGTTIYEQYF. Here the CDR3 DNA reads TGTGCCAGCAGCCAACACCTCGGGACTACCATATACGAGCAGTACTTC. This chain connects TRBV4-2 to TRBJ2-7; TRBD2 matches 7 bases. Germline V gene lookup returns CDR1 LGHNA and CDR2 YNFKEQ. The CDR3 length is 16 residues. V was pared by 2 bases and J by 4 bases, with 11 bases of the junction left unmatched.

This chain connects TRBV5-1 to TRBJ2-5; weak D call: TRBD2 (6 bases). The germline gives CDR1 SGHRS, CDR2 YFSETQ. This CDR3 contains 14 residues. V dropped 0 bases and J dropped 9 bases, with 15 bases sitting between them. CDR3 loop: CASSLGGSREAQYF. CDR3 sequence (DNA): TGCGCCAGCAGCTTGGGTGGGAGTAGGGAGGCCCAGTACTTC.

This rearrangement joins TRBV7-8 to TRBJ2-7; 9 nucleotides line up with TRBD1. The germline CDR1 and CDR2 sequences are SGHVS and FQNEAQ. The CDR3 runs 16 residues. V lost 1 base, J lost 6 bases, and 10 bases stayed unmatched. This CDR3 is CASSLETWGQGREQYF. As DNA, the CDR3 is TGTGCCAGCAGCTTAGAGACCTGGGGACAGGGACGCGAGCAGTACTTC. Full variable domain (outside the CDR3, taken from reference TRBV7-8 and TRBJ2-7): GAGVSQSPRYKVAKRGQDVALRCDPISGHVSLFWYQQALGQGPEFLTYFQNEAQLDKSGLPSDRFFAERPEGSVSTLKIQRTQQEDSAVYLCASSLETWGQGREQYFGPGTRLTVT.

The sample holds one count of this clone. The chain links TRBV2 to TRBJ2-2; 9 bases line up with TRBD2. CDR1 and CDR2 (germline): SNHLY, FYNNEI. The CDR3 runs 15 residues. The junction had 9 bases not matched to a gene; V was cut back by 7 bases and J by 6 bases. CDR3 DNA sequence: TGTGCCAGCAAGCGGGAGGCGGATGATGCCGGGGAGCTGTTTTTT. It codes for CASKREADDAGELFF.

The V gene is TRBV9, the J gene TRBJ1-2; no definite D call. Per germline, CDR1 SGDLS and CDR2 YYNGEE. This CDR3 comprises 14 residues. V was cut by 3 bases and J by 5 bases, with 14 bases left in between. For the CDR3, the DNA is TGTGCCAGCAGCGCCCAACTCAAGTCATATGGCTACACCTTC. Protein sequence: CASSAQLKSYGYTF. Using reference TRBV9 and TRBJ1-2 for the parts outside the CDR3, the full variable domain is DSGVTQTPKHLITATGQRVTLRCSPRSGDLSVYWYQQSLDQGLQFLIQYYNGEERAKGNILERFSAQQFPDLHSELNLSSLELGDSALYFCASSAQLKSYGYTFGSGTRLTVV.

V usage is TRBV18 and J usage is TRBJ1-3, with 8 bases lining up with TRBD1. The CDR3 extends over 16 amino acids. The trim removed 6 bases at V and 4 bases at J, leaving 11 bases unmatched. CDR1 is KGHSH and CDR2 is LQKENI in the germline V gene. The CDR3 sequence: CASSRTGTTLGNTIYF. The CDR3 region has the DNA TGTGCCAGCTCGCGGACAGGGACTACGCTAGGAAACACCATATATTTT.

CDR3 region: CASSGGRELHEQYF. CDR3 bases: TGTGCCAGCAGTGGGGGCAGGGAACTCCACGAGCAGTACTTC. V gene TRBV6-6 combines with J gene TRBJ2-7; TRBD1 might be the D (6 bases). The CDR3 totals 14 residues. Germline V gene data show CDR1 as MNHNY and CDR2 as SVGAGI (reference sequence). Trimming stripped 5 bases from V and 5 bases from J, with 16 bases between.

CDR3 bases: TGTGCCAGCAGTTTTAGGGGACTCCCAGCCCTCACCGGGGAGCTGTTTTTT. Residues: CASSFRGLPALTGELFF. The rearrangement uses TRBV27 and TRBJ2-2, with D possibly TRBD2 on 6 matching bases. The V gene lost 3 bases and the J gene lost 4 bases, with 18 bases spanning the gap. Germline assignment: CDR1 MNHEY and CDR2 SMNVEV (reference sequence). The CDR3 consists of 17 residues.

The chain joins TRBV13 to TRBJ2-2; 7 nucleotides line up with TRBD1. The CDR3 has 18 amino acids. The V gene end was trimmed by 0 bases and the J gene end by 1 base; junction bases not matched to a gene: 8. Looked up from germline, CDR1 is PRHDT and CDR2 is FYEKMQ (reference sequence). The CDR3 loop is CASSLGSRQGRNTGELFF. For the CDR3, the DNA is TGTGCCAGCAGCTTAGGCAGTAGACAGGGAAGGAACACCGGGGAGCTGTTTTTT. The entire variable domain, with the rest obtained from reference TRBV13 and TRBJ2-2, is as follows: AAGVIQSPRHLIKEKRETATLKCYPIPRHDTVYWYQQGPGQDPQFLISFYEKMQSDKGSIPDRFSAQQFSDYHSELNMSSLELGDSALYFCASSLGSRQGRNTGELFFGEGSRLTVL.

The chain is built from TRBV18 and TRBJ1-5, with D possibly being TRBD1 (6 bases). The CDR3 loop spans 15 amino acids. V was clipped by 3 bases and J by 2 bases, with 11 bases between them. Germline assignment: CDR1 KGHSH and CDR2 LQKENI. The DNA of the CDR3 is TGTGCCAGCTCACCCCAGGGGCGAGGCAATCAGCCCCAGCATTTT. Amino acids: CASSPQGRGNQPQHF. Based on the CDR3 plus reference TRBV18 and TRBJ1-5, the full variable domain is NAGVMQNPRHLVRRRGQEARLRCSPMKGHSHVYWYRQLPEEGLKFMVYLQKENIIDESGMPKERFSAEFPKEGPSILRIQQVVRGDSAAYFCASSPQGRGNQPQHFGDGTRLSIL.

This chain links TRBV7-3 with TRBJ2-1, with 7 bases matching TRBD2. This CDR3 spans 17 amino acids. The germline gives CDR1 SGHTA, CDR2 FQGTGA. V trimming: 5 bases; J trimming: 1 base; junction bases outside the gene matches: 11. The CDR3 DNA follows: TGTGCCAGCAGCCCCGCCCCGGCGGGAGTGTCCTACAATGAGCAGTTCTTC. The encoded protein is CASSPAPAGVSYNEQFF.

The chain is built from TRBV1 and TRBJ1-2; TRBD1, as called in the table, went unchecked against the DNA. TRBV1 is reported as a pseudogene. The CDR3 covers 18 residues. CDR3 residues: CTSSQGPSTGGHNYGYTF. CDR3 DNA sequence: TGCACCAGCAGCCAAGGCCCCTCAACAGGGGGGCATAACTATGGCTACACCTTC.

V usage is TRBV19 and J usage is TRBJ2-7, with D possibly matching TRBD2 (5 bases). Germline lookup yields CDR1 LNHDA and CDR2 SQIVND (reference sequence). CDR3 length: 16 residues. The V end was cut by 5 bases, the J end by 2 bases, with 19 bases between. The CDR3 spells CASSPSGWERTYEQYF. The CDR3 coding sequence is TGTGCCAGTAGTCCATCGGGGTGGGAGAGGACCTACGAGCAGTACTTC.

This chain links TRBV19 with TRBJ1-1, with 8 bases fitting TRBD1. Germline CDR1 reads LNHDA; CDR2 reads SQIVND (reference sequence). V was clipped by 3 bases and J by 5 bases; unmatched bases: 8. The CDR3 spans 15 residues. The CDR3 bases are TGTGCCAGTAGTATCTCAGGGGGCGTATCGACTGAAGCTTTCTTT. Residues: CASSISGGVSTEAFF.

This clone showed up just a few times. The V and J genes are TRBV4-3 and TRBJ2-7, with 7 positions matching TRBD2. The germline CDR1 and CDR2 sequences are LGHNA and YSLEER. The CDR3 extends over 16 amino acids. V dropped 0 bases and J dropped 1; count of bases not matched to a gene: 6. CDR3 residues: CASSQDLGGRSYEQYF. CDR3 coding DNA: TGCGCCAGCAGCCAAGATCTGGGAGGGCGTTCCTACGAGCAGTACTTC.

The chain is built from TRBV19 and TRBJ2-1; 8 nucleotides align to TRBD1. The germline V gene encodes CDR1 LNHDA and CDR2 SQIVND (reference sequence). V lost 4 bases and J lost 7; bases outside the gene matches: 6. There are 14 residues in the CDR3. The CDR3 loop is CASSKRTGLNEQFF. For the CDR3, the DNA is TGTGCCAGTAGTAAAAGGACAGGGTTGAATGAGCAGTTCTTC.

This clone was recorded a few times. The CDR3 nucleotides read TGTGCCAGCTCTACCTGGTCGGGGTCAGAGACCCAGTACTTC. It is translated as CASSTWSGSETQYF. The chain has TRBV6-5 and TRBJ2-5; D is possibly TRBD2 (5 bases). Germline loops: CDR1 MNHEY, CDR2 SVGAGI. Trimming shortened V by 8 bases and J by 4 bases, and 17 bases separated the two germline ends. The CDR3 spans 14 residues.

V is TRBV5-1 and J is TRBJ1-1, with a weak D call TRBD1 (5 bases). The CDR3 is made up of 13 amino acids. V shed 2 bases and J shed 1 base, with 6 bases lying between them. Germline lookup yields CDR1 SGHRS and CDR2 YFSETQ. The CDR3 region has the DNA TGCGCCAGCAGCTTCAGGGAGAACACTGAAGCTTTCTTT. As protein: CASSFRENTEAFF. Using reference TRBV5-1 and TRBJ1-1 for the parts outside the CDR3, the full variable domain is KAGVTQTPRYLIKTRGQQVTLSCSPISGHRSVSWYQQTPGQGLQFLFEYFSETQRNKGNFPGRFSGRQFSNSRSEMNVSTLELGDSALYLCASSFRENTEAFFGQGTRLTVV.

The CDR3 DNA follows: TGTGCCAGCAGCCCGGGACTAGCGGGATTACCAAGAGGCTACGAGCAGTACTTC. Amino acids: CASSPGLAGLPRGYEQYF. V usage is TRBV27 and J usage is TRBJ2-7; TRBD2 agrees at 13 bases. Germline V gene sequence: CDR1 MNHEY, CDR2 SMNVEV (reference sequence). Losses at the gene ends were 6 bases for V and 3 bases for J; bases not matched to a gene: 14. This CDR3 has 18 amino acids.

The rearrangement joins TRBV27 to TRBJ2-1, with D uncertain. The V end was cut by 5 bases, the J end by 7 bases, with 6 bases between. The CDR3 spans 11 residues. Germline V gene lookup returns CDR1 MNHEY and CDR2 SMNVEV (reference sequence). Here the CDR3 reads CASSALNEQFF. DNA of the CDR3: TGTGCCAGCAGTGCCCTAAATGAGCAGTTCTTC.

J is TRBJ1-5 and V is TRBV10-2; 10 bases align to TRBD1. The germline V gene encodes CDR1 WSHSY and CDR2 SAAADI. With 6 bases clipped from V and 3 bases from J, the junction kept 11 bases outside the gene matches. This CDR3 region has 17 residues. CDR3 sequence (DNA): TGCGCCAGCAGGGGAGGGGGACAGGGGCTTTACAATCAGCCCCAGCATTTT. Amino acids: CASRGGGQGLYNQPQHF.